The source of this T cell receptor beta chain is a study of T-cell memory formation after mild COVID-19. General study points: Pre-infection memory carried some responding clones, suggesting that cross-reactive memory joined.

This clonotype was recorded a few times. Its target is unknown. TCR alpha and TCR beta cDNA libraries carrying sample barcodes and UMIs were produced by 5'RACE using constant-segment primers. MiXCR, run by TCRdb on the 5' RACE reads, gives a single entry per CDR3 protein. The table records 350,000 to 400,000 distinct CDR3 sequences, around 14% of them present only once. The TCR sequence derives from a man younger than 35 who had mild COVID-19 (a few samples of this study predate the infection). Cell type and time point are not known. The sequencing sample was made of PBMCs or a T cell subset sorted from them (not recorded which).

CDR3 nucleotide sequence: TGTGCCAGCAGCCCGTGGACAGGCACGCTTGGCTCACCCCTCCACTTT. Its translation: CASSPWTGTLGSPLHF. The J gene is TRBJ1-6, the V gene TRBV11-1; 7 nucleotides line up with TRBD1. Germline CDR1 SGHAT, CDR2 FQDESV (reference sequence). This CDR3 is built from 16 residues. Trimming at V came to 5 bases and at J to 10 bases, leaving 14 bases not matched to a gene.